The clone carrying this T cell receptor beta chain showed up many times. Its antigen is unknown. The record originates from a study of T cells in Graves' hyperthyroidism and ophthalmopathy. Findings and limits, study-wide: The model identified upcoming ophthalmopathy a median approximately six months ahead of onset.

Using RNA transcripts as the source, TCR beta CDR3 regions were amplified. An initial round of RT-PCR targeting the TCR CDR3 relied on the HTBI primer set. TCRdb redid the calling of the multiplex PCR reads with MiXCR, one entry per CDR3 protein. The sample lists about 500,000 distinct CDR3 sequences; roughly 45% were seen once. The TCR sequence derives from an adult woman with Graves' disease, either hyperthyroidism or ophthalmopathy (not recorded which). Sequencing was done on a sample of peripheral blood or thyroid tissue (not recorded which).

CDR3 sequence (DNA): TGTGCCAGCAGCCAAAAGGCTACGGGGGGAAAGACTGAAGCTTTCTTT. Translation gives CASSQKATGGKTEAFF. This chain uses TRBV14 with TRBJ1-1; a possible D gene is TRBD1 (5 bases). The CDR3 runs to 16 residues. V was trimmed by 2 bases and J by 5 bases, leaving 18 bases between them. CDR1 and CDR2 (germline): SGHDN, FVKESK.